The rows below give T cell receptor beta chains drawn from one sample of a study of tumor and adjacent non-tumor tissue in lung cancer. From the multiplex PCR reads, TCRdb called clonotypes with MiXCR, one entry per CDR3 protein. The sample shows fewer than 90,000 distinct CDR3 sequences, around 82% of them seen only once. The sample comprised distant non-tumor lung tissue. These receptors came from a woman aged 50 to 60 with non-small cell lung cancer. The CDR3 runs from the conserved cysteine through the conserved F or W. Fields, in order: V gene, D gene, J gene, clone size, CDR3 DNA, CDR3 protein. The D gene is left open where the match is weak. Clone sizes are given selectively: once, few, many, or a class where the clone is expanded.

v_gene: TRBV12-3/TRBV12-4; d_gene: TRBD1; j_gene: TRBJ2-2; abundance: NA; CDR3nt: TGTGCCAGCAGTCCACGGACAGGGACAACCGGGGAGCTGCTTTTT; CDR3aa: CASSPRTGTTGELLF
v_gene: TRBV11-1; d_gene: NA; j_gene: TRBJ2-3; abundance: NA; CDR3nt: TGTGCTAGCAGCTTAGTTTTGTCAGAGGTAAAAGATACGCAGTACTTT; CDR3aa: CASSLVLSEVKDTQYF
v_gene: TRBV10-3; d_gene: TRBD2; j_gene: TRBJ2-3; abundance: NA; CDR3nt: TGTGCCATCAGTAAATCAGCGGGACCGGGTGTCACAGATACGCAGTCTTTT; CDR3aa: CAISKSAGPGVTDTQSF
v_gene: TRBV12-3/TRBV12-4; d_gene: NA; j_gene: TRBJ1-1; abundance: NA; CDR3nt: TGTGCCAGCAGTTTGGCAGAGAACACTGAAGTTTTCTTT; CDR3aa: CASSLAENTEVFF
v_gene: TRBV11-2; d_gene: NA; j_gene: TRBJ2-2; abundance: few; CDR3nt: TGTGCCAGCAGTCTAGAGAGCCGGGGTTCCGGGGAGCTGTTTTTT; CDR3aa: CASSLESRGSGELFF
v_gene: TRBV11-2; d_gene: TRBD2; j_gene: TRBJ2-1; abundance: NA; CDR3nt: TGTGCCGGAAGGGAGGGAGGGCCGCGCAAGCAGTTATTC; CDR3aa: CAGREGGPRKQLF
v_gene: TRBV28; d_gene: TRBD2; j_gene: TRBJ2-4; abundance: NA; CDR3nt: TGTGCCAGCAGTACCCAGCGGGAGAGGAGAAACATTCAGAACTTC; CDR3aa: CASSTQRERRNIQNF
v_gene: TRBV12-3/TRBV12-4; d_gene: NA; j_gene: TRBJ1-1; abundance: NA; CDR3nt: TGTGCCAGCAGTCTCCGACAGTGGCAGAACACTGAAGTTTTCTTT; CDR3aa: CASSLRQWQNTEVFF
v_gene: TRBV29-1; d_gene: NA; j_gene: TRBJ2-1; abundance: NA; CDR3nt: TGCAGCGCTGAACTATCCGGGAGTTCCTACAATGAGCAGTTCTTC; CDR3aa: CSAELSGSSYNEQFF
v_gene: TRBV5-1; d_gene: NA; j_gene: TRBJ1-2; abundance: many; CDR3nt: TGCGCCAGCAGCGTGGCGGGGACGGACTATGGCTACACCTTC; CDR3aa: CASSVAGTDYGYTF
v_gene: TRBV12-3/TRBV12-4; d_gene: NA; j_gene: TRBJ1-2; abundance: NA; CDR3nt: TGTGCCAGCCTGCGTAGGAGCCTCTATGGCCACACCTTC; CDR3aa: CASLRRSLYGHTF
v_gene: TRBV4-1; d_gene: NA; j_gene: TRBJ2-1; abundance: NA; CDR3nt: TGCGACAGCTGCCCCGACCGTGGGCGCTCCAATGAGCAGTTCTTC; CDR3aa: CDSCPDRGRSNEQFF
v_gene: TRBV9; d_gene: TRBD2; j_gene: TRBJ2-1; abundance: NA; CDR3nt: TGTGCCAGCAGCCGGGGGGGGGCTAGCGGGATCTCTGAGCAGTTCTTC; CDR3aa: CASSRGGASGISEQFF
v_gene: TRBV6-5; d_gene: TRBD1; j_gene: TRBJ2-7; abundance: NA; CDR3nt: TGTGCCAGCAGTTACAACAGGGGGTACGAACACTACTTC; CDR3aa: CASSYNRGYEHYF
v_gene: TRBV5-4; d_gene: NA; j_gene: TRBJ2-3; abundance: NA; CDR3nt: TGTGCCAGTAGCTCAAAATTCGGAGGTACAGATACGCATTATTTT; CDR3aa: CASSSKFGGTDTHYF
v_gene: TRBV10-2; d_gene: NA; j_gene: TRBJ2-7; abundance: NA; CDR3nt: TGCACCAGCAGTGGGGGTAAGGAGCAGTACTTC; CDR3aa: CTSSGGKEQYF
v_gene: TRBV4-2; d_gene: NA; j_gene: TRBJ2-3; abundance: NA; CDR3nt: TGTGCCAGCATCCAAGATGTCGCAGTTACGCAGTATTTT; CDR3aa: CASIQDVAVTQYF
v_gene: TRBV11-2; d_gene: NA; j_gene: TRBJ2-3; abundance: NA; CDR3nt: TGTGCCACCAACTTCCCCCGTCTAGGTTTGACAGATACGCAGTATTTT; CDR3aa: CATNFPRLGLTDTQYF
v_gene: TRBV20-1; d_gene: NA; j_gene: TRBJ1-3; abundance: NA; CDR3nt: TGCAGTGCCGGACCGTCGTCTGGAAACACCATATATTTT; CDR3aa: CSAGPSSGNTIYF
v_gene: TRBV19; d_gene: NA; j_gene: TRBJ2-2; abundance: NA; CDR3nt: TGTGCCAGTAGTGGGAGGCCGAGCTTCACCGGGGAGCTGTTTTTT; CDR3aa: CASSGRPSFTGELFF
v_gene: TRBV5-6; d_gene: NA; j_gene: TRBJ1-2; abundance: NA; CDR3nt: TGTGCCAACAGCTTGGGAAGCCCCGTTTATGGCTCCACCTTC; CDR3aa: CANSLGSPVYGSTF
v_gene: TRBV7-6; d_gene: TRBD2; j_gene: TRBJ2-1; abundance: NA; CDR3nt: TGTGCCAGCAGCTTGCTGGGGACTAGCGGATACAATGAGCAGTTCTTC; CDR3aa: CASSLLGTSGYNEQFF